What follows are 2 T cell receptor beta chains derived from one specimen sequenced in a study of breast tumors, draining lymph nodes, adjacent tissues. TCRdb processed the multiplex PCR reads anew with MiXCR; each CDR3 protein has one entry. Of approximately 22,000 distinct CDR3 sequences listed, 64% were seen once; the top ten hold 15% to 20%. Sequencing was performed on tumor-adjacent breast tissue. The receptors were sampled from a female donor with breast cancer. Some clones in this sample may be carry-over from other donors' samples.

The chain carries TRBV7-9 and TRBJ1-4; possible D gene TRBD1, 5 bases. Trimming took 5 bases from V and 5 from J, leaving 15 bases between them. The CDR3 spans 15 residues. CDR1 SEHNR and CDR2 FQNEAQ come from the germline V gene (reference sequence). The CDR3 bases are TGTGCCAGCAGCCCCACAGCTGGGGGGAATGAAAAACTGTTTTTT. Translated, it gives CASSPTAGGNEKLFF.

This clonotype was observed at least ten times. The germline gene is not matched at one end of the junction; a read error may be the cause. This chain links TRBV5-1 with TRBJ2-5; perhaps TRBD2 as D (5 bases). CDR1 is SGHRS, CDR2 YFSETQ, per germline. CDR3 size: 12 residues. CDR3: CASIGEGETHYF. The CDR3 bases are TGCGCCAGCATCGGTGAGGGAGAGACCCACTACTTC.